The entry below describes one T cell receptor (beta chain). Germline V gene sequence: CDR1 SGHRS, CDR2 YFSETQ. The CDR3 extends over 16 amino acids. The junction had 10 bases not matched to a gene; V was cut back by 1 base and J by 8 bases. Original processing methods: From reference gene primer amplification, estimates of nucleated cell counts were derived. The assay was immunoSEQ multiplex PCR, and TCRdb's table has in-frame clones only and misses some. D and trimming come from the DNA, and the V and J calls and clone size come from that table. In the table there are approximately 72,000 clones, approximately 85% of which are singletons. This sample was included in a study of blood T cell repertoires in COVID-19. The wider study: From the United States, Italy and Spain came samples of acute and convalescent COVID-19. T cells, B-cell-depleted T cells, or PBMCs supplied cDNA or gDNA.

The gene calls are TRBV5-1 and TRBJ2-1; 9 bases agree with TRBD1. The sequenced sample was peripheral blood. This sequence was found in a man aged 50 to 60 with acute or convalescent COVID-19. The CDR3 reads CASSLQTGGLEDEQFF. As DNA, the CDR3 is TGCGCCAGCAGCTTGCAGACAGGGGGTCTTGAGGATGAGCAGTTCTTC.